This T cell receptor (beta chain) stems from a study of T-cell reconstitution after alpha-beta-depleted transplantation in children. Preparation of the TCRbeta library was carried out with unique molecular identifiers. TCRdb called the PCR reads again in MiXCR, with one record for every CDR3 protein. The sample lists approximately 630,000 distinct CDR3 sequences; 10% to 15% were seen once. The table lists this clonotype with many counts. This CDR3 comprises 14 residues. Germline CDR1 is SGHRS and CDR2 is YFSETQ. Trimming took 4 bases from V and 2 from J; bases not matched to a gene: 4. The TCR originated in a girl aged 2-10 years with congenital amegakaryocytic thrombocytopenia, due to receive a stem cell transplant. This chain connects TRBV5-1 to TRBJ2-5, with 8 bases aligning to TRBD2. The sample was PBMCs, taken before TCRalphabeta/CD19-depleted stem cell transplant. As DNA, the CDR3 is TGCGCCAGCAGCCAGACTAGCGTTCAAGAGACCCAGTACTTC. This sequence encodes CASSQTSVQETQYF.